This paragraph reports one T cell receptor beta chain. The sample originates from a study of blood T cell repertoires in COVID-19. At the level of the study: Samples taken during acute and convalescent COVID-19 were collected in the United States, Italy and Spain.

The germline V gene has CDR1 MNHEY and CDR2 SVGEGT. V dropped 6 bases and J dropped 3 bases, with 13 bases sitting between them. This CDR3 is built from 14 residues. The repertoire was sequenced with immunoSEQ multiplex PCR; TCRdb's copy has only in-frame clones and lacks some. The table lists over 200,000 clones, roughly nine tenths of them singletons, with 1.2% in the top ten. The cohort comprised adults aged about 18 to 100 years residing in approximately 22 US areas. Assignment of participants to cohorts was predicated upon participant-reported clinical history. The V call is TRBV6-2 or TRBV6-3, the J call TRBJ2-3, with unresolved D. Sequencing was carried out using PBMCs or T cells enriched from blood (not recorded which). The sequence came from a human donor in a cohort exposed to, infected with or recovered from COVID-19 (not recorded which). The donor label of this sample is uncertain. This CDR3 is CASSPPGWTDTQYF. The CDR3 DNA follows: TGTGCCAGCAGCCCTCCCGGGTGGACAGATACGCAGTATTTT.